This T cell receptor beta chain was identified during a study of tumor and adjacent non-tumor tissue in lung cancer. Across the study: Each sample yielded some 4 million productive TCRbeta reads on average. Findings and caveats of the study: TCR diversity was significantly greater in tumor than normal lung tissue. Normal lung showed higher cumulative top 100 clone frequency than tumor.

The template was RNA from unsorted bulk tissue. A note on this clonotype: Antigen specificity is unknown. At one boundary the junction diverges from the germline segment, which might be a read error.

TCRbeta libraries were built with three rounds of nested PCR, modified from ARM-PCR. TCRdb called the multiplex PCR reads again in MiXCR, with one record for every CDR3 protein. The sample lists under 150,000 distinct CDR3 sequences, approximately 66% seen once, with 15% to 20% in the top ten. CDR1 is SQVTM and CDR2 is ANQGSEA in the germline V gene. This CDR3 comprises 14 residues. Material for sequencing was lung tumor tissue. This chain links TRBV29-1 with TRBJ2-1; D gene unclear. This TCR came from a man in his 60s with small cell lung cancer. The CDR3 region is CIVEGTVGYNEQFF. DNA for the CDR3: TGCATCGTTGAAGGCACTGTCGGGTACAATGAGCAGTTCTTC.